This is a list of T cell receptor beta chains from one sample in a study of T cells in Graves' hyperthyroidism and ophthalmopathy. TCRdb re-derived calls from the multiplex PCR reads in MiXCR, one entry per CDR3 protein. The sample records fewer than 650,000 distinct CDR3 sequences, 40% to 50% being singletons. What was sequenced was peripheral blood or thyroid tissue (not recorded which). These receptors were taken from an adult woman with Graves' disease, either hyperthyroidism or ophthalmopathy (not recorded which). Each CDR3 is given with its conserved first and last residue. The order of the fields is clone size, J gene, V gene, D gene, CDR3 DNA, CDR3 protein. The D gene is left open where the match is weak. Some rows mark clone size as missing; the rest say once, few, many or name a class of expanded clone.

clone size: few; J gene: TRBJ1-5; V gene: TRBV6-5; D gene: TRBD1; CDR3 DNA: TGTGCCAGCAGCCGCCCAGGACAGGGGCATGTTTATAGCAATCAGCCCCAGCATTTT; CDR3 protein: CASSRPGQGHVYSNQPQHF
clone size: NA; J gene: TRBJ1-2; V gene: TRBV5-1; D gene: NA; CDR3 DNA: TGCGCCAGCAGCTATCAGGGTAACTATGGCTACACCTTC; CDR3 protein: CASSYQGNYGYTF
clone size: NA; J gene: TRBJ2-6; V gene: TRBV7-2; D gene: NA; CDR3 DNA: TGTGCCAGCAGCGTGGACGGCGAAATCGCCAACGTCCTGACTTTC; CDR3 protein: CASSVDGEIANVLTF
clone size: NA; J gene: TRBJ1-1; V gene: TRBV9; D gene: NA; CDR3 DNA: TGTGCCAGCAGCGTAGGGGGGAGCCTAACTGAAGCTTTCTTT; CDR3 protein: CASSVGGSLTEAFF
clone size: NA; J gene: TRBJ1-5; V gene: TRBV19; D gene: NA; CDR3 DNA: TGTGCCAGTAGTATGGGGAGGGCTCAGCATTTT; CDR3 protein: CASSMGRAQHF
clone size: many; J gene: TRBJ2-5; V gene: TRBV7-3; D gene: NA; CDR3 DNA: TGTGCCAGCAGCTTATTGTCGGGCGGACAAGAGACCCAGTACTTC; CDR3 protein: CASSLLSGGQETQYF
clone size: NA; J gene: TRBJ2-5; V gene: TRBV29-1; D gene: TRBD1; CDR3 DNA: TGCAGCGGCTCCAGAGGACAGGGAGAGACCCAGTACTTC; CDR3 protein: CSGSRGQGETQYF
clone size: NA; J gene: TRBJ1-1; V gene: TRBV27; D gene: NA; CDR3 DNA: TGTACCAGCAGTTTATTCGGAAACACTGAAGCTTTCTTT; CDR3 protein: CTSSLFGNTEAFF
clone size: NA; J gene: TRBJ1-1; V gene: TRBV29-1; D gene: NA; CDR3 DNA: TGCAGCGTCGGTCAGAGTGAAGCTTTCTTT; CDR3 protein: CSVGQSEAFF
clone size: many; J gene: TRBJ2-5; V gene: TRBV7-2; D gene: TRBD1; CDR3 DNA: TGTGCCAGCAGCTTAAACAGGGGGCGGGAGACCCAGTACTTC; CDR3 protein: CASSLNRGRETQYF
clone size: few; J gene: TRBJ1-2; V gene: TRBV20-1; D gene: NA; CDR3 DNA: TGCAGTGCTAGGGGCACCACTTTCAGCTATGGCTACACCTTC; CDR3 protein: CSARGTTFSYGYTF